Sequencing of this T cell receptor beta chain was carried out in a study of tumor-infiltrating lymphocytes in primary liver carcinoma. Study-wide findings and caveats: Tumor tissue displayed a significantly greater top-250-clone fraction than blood (p = 0.039). In tumor-adjacent and tumor-blood pairs, overlap was lower than in tumor region pairs.

Synthesis of TCR beta cDNA was carried out from 450 to 650 ng total RNA with a constant-region primer. Libraries for TCR beta were built through three nested multiplex PCR rounds, which together made up a slightly modified ARM-PCR procedure. One entry per CDR3 protein, called by TCRdb with MiXCR from the multiplex PCR reads. The table lists 90,000 to 150,000 distinct CDR3 sequences, around 70% of them singletons. For this clonotype: Antigen unknown.

Joint extraction of RNA and DNA used roughly 17-32 mg of bulk tissue that was unsorted. The specimen sequenced was tumor-adjacent normal liver tissue. This TCR was sampled from a woman aged 55 to 70 with primary liver carcinoma and hepatitis B virus infection.

CDR3 nucleotides: TGTGCCAGCAGTCCTCTCGAGGGAAGCAATGAGCAGTTCTTC. Protein product: CASSPLEGSNEQFF. This chain joins TRBV27 and TRBJ2-1, with a weak D call TRBD2 (5 bases). The germline V gene has CDR1 MNHEY and CDR2 SMNVEV (reference sequence). Trimming shortened V by 5 bases and J by 6 bases, and 14 bases separated the two germline ends. This CDR3 is built from 14 residues.